This TCR beta chain is from a study of ipilimumab plus nivolumab after autologous stem cell transplantation. The repertoire was sequenced with immunoSEQ multiplex PCR; TCRdb's copy has only in-frame clones and lacks some. The table has about 40,000 clones, around 92% seen once. Ipilimumab, 1 mg/kg, started 14 to 28 days after autologous transplant. V was clipped by 1 base and J by 0 bases; unmatched bases: 5. CDR1 and CDR2 (germline): LNHDA, SQIVND (reference sequence). The CDR3 spans 16 residues. This material consisted of PBMCs, taken in a trial of ipilimumab plus nivolumab as post-transplant consolidation. This TCR derives from a male donor with multiple myeloma. This chain connects TRBV19 to TRBJ2-7; 8 nucleotides agree with TRBD2. The CDR3, as DNA: TGTGCCAGTAGTATAGCGGGAGGGCCAGGCTCCTACGAGCAGTACTTC. This gives the protein CASSIAGGPGSYEQYF. The entire variable domain, with the rest obtained from reference TRBV19 and TRBJ2-7, is as follows: DGGITQSPKYLFRKEGQNVTLSCEQNLNHDAMYWYRQDPGQGLRLIYYSQIVNDFQKGDIAEGYSVSREKKESFPLTVTSAQKNPTAFYLCASSIAGGPGSYEQYFGPGTRLTVT.